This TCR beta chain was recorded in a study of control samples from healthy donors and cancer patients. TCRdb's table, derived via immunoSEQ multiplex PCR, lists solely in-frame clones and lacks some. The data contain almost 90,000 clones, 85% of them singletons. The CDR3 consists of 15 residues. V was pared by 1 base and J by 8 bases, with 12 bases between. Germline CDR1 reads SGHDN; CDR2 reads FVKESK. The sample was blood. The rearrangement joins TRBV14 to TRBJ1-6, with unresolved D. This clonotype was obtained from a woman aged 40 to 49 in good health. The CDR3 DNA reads TGTGCCAGCAGCCAAGCTAACAGCAGAGATTCACCCCTCCACTTT. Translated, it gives CASSQANSRDSPLHF.